The 10 T cell receptor beta chains listed next were all sequenced from one sample in a study of blood T cells in healthy people across ages. Primed by a sample-barcoded 5' primer and a J-beta primer mix, a second PCR proceeded for about 6 to 12 cycles. TCRdb recomputed calls from the 5' RACE reads with MiXCR, one row per CDR3 protein. The data contain about 800,000 distinct CDR3 sequences, 58% of them singletons. The sample comprised blood. The receptors here all came from a man aged 30 to 45 in good health.

This clonotype was seen at least ten times. V gene TRBV20-1 combines with J gene TRBJ1-6; D is ambiguous. Germline loops: CDR1 DFQATT, CDR2 SNEGSKA (reference sequence). The ends were cut back, 3 bases at V and 9 bases at J, with 18 bases in the middle. The CDR3 totals 15 residues. CDR3 sequence: CSASLSTDSGSPLHF. CDR3 nucleotides: TGCAGTGCTAGCCTGAGTACGGATTCGGGTTCACCCCTCCACTTT.

The chain carries TRBV11-2 and TRBJ2-1; TRBD2 matches at 7 bases. Per the germline V gene, CDR1 is SGHAT and CDR2 is FQNNGV. CDR3 size: 13 residues. The V segment lost 5 bases and the J segment 6 bases; nucleotides outside the gene matches: 4. The CDR3 nucleotides are TGTGCCAGCAGCCCAGCGGGGCGCAATGAGCAGTTCTTC. Translation gives CASSPAGRNEQFF.

The rearrangement uses TRBV7-2 and TRBJ2-1; D gene uncertain. With 4 bases removed from V and 9 bases from J, the gap between germline ends came to 10 bases. Germline loops: CDR1 SGHTA, CDR2 FQGNSA. This CDR3 has 12 amino acids. This chain's CDR3 is CASSWTRAEQFF. CDR3 sequence (DNA): TGTGCCAGCAGCTGGACCCGGGCTGAGCAGTTCTTC.

This clonotype was detected only once. The chain combines TRBV27 with TRBJ2-3; D might be TRBD1 (5 bases). The CDR3 length is 15 residues. Germline lookup yields CDR1 MNHEY and CDR2 SMNVEV (reference sequence). Trimming removed 5 bases from V and 2 bases from J, with 14 bases in between. CDR3 coding DNA: TGTGCCAGCAGTCCAATAGGACATACCACAGATACGCAGTATTTT. This translates into CASSPIGHTTDTQYF.

V is TRBV10-3 and J is TRBJ1-2; D uncertain. V lost 1 base and J lost 5, with 5 bases in between. Germline V gene sequence: CDR1 ENHRY, CDR2 SYGVKD. The CDR3 is 12 amino acids. CDR3 amino acids: CAISELGYGYTF. The CDR3 coding sequence is TGTGCCATCAGTGAGTTGGGATATGGCTACACCTTC.

V is TRBV5-1 and J is TRBJ2-5; weak D call: TRBD1 (5 bases). CDR1 is SGHRS and CDR2 is YFSETQ in the germline V gene. The ends were cut back, 7 bases at V and 9 bases at J, with 16 bases in the middle. The CDR3 consists of 12 residues. The CDR3 loop is CASGLGRGAQYF. The DNA for the CDR3 is TGCGCCAGCGGCCTGGGGCGTGGGGCCCAGTACTTC.

The V call is TRBV20-1, the J call TRBJ2-3; D is uncertain. V shed 2 bases and J shed 1 base, with 10 bases lying between them. This CDR3 region has 14 residues. Germline lookup yields CDR1 DFQATT and CDR2 SNEGSKA (reference sequence). CDR3 region: CSARWEPGTDTQYF. CDR3 DNA sequence: TGCAGTGCTAGATGGGAACCTGGCACAGATACGCAGTATTTT.

The chain is built from TRBV10-3 and TRBJ2-4; D may match TRBD1 or TRBD2 (6 bases each). The DNA end is more similar to TRBJ2-7, so the J call may be wrong. This CDR3 has 15 amino acids. The germline CDR1 and CDR2 sequences are ENHRY and SYGVKD. CDR3 residues: CAISGDHPGAAEQYF. The CDR3, as DNA: TGTGCCATCAGTGGGGACCACCCGGGGGCGGCCGAGCAGTACTTC.

This clonotype was seen once. The genes are TRBV7-2 and TRBJ2-1, with D tentatively TRBD2 (5 bases). V was trimmed by 2 bases and J by 0 bases, leaving 11 bases between them. Looked up from germline, CDR1 is SGHTA and CDR2 is FQGNSA. This CDR3 comprises 16 residues. DNA of the CDR3: TGTGCCAGCAGCTTATCCGCTGGGAGCTCCTACAATGAGCAGTTCTTC. Amino acids: CASSLSAGSSYNEQFF.

The rearrangement links TRBV6-5 to TRBJ2-7; the match to TRBD2 covers 12 bases. This CDR3 comprises 15 residues. V lost 2 bases to trimming and J lost 7 bases; unmatched junction nucleotides: 6. From germline, CDR1 is MNHEY and CDR2 SVGAGI. The CDR3 loop is CASSYGLAGNNEQYF. The CDR3 coding sequence is TGTGCCAGCAGTTACGGACTAGCGGGAAACAATGAGCAGTACTTC.